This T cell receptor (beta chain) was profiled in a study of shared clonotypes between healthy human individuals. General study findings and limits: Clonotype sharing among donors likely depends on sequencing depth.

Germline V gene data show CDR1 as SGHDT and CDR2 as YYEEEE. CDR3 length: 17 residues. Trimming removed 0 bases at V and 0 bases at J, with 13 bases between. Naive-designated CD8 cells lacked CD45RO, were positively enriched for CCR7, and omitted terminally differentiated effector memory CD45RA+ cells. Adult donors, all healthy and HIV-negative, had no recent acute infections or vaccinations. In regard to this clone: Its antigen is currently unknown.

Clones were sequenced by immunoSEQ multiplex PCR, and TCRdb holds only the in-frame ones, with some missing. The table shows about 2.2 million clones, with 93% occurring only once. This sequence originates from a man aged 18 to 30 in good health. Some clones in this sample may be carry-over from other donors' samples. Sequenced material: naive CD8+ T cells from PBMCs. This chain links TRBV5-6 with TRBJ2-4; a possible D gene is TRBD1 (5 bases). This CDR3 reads CASSLEGWEPAKNIQYF. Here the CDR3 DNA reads TGTGCCAGCAGCTTGGAGGGGTGGGAACCAGCCAAAAACATTCAGTACTTC.